A single sample gave rise to the 23 T cell receptor beta chains below, sequenced in a study of CXCR3-negative and CXCR3-positive naive CD8 T cells (dated by TCRdb to the late 2010s). Results the study describes overall, beyond this receptor: TRB CDR3s from CXCR3-positive naive cells showed higher hydrophobicity (lower Kidera factor 4), lower energy, and higher strength and volume indices than CXCR3-negative naive cells.

Sequencing instrument: NextSeq 550. The Human TCR Profiling Kit (MiLaboratory) was used to make UMI-labeled 5' RACE TRB cDNA libraries. TCRdb reprocessed the reads, so every CDR3 protein sequence counts as one entry and DNA is not shown. The sample's own table lists roughly 93,000 distinct CDR3 sequences. Of the sample, 0.95% to 1.4% is held by the ten largest clones. No cognate antigen is known for these TCRs. The sequenced sample was naive CXCR3+ CD8+ T cells from blood. Taken with the paper, the label for cell subset or site translates to: CD45RO-CCR7+CD27+CD95- naive CD8+ T cells expressing CXCR3 (TNR3+). These receptors originate from a human donor in good health. Some clones in this sample may be carry-over from other donors' samples.

The chain joins TRBV20-1 to TRBJ2-5; checking the TCRdb D call of TRBD1 is not possible without DNA. CDR3 length equals 16 residues. CDR1 is DFQATT and CDR2 is SNEGSKA in the germline V gene (reference sequence). The chain's CDR3 is CSARDGQGPFQETQYF.

The V call is TRBV29-1, the J call TRBJ2-7; the D call of TRBD2 rests on TCRdb alone, since no DNA is present to check it. CDR1 is SQVTM and CDR2 is ANQGSEA in the germline V gene. This CDR3 region has 15 residues. The CDR3 loop is CSVGLKGHPSYEQYF.

The genes are TRBV7-8 and TRBJ2-5. Per germline, CDR1 SGHVS and CDR2 FQNEAQ. The CDR3 covers 17 residues. The CDR3 here is CASSLAEPVPYQETQYF.

V is TRBV5-1 and J is TRBJ2-1; TCRdb picks TRBD2, but there is no DNA to check that call. From germline, CDR1 is SGHRS and CDR2 YFSETQ. The CDR3 has 19 amino acids. CDR3 protein: CASSRGGELGGSSYNEQFF.

V and J are TRBV12-3 or TRBV12-4 and TRBJ2-7. This CDR3 is 11 amino acids long. The CDR3 spells CASSSSWEQYF.

This rearrangement joins TRBV15 to TRBJ1-1. Germline loops: CDR1 LNHNV, CDR2 YYDKDF (reference sequence). The CDR3 covers 14 residues. The CDR3 region is CATSRAGQITEAFF.

This chain connects TRBV29-1 to TRBJ2-5. This CDR3 is 12 amino acids long. Germline CDR1 and CDR2: SQVTM and ANQGSEA. CDR3 in amino acids: CSVVGNKETQYF. The full variable domain, rest sourced from reference TRBV29-1 and TRBJ2-5, is SAVISQKPSRDICQRGTSLTIQCQVDSQVTMMFWYRQQPGQSLTLIATANQGSEATYESGFVIDKFPISRPNLTFSTLTVSNMSPEDSSIYLCSVVGNKETQYFGPGTRLLVL.

The chain recombines TRBV7-9 with TRBJ1-1. CDR3 length: 12 amino acids. Germline V gene sequence: CDR1 SEHNR, CDR2 FQNEAQ (reference sequence). CDR3 loop: CASSFIGDEAFF.

The J gene is TRBJ2-5, the V gene TRBV7-8; the D gene TCRdb calls, TRBD1, cannot be checked with no DNA. CDR3 length: 14 residues. Germline V gives CDR1 SGHVS, CDR2 FQNEAQ. The CDR3 protein is CASSIGFGAETQYF.

The chain combines TRBV7-6 with TRBJ2-5; TCRdb's D call, TRBD1, is unchecked because there is no DNA. Germline CDR1 SGHVS, CDR2 FNYEAQ. CDR3 length: 15 amino acids. The CDR3 sequence: CASSSLTPDQETQYF.

The V call is TRBV29-1, the J call TRBJ2-5; TCRdb returns TRBD1, unconfirmable since there is no DNA. The CDR3 covers 16 residues. Germline CDR1 is SQVTM and CDR2 is ANQGSEA. CDR3 region: CSVEDLRGPVGETQYF.

The V and J genes are TRBV7-9 and TRBJ2-7; the TCRdb call, TRBD2, lacks DNA for checking. Germline assignment: CDR1 SEHNR and CDR2 FQNEAQ (reference sequence). The CDR3 spans 16 residues. This CDR3 is CASSYVTSGVVHEQYF.

CDR3 loop: CASSQEGFQETQYF. The V call is TRBV3-1, the J call TRBJ2-5. The CDR3 has 14 residues. Germline V gene lookup returns CDR1 LGHDT and CDR2 YNNKEL (reference sequence).

This sequence joins TRBV7-6 and TRBJ2-7; the D gene TCRdb calls, TRBD1, cannot be checked with no DNA. Germline V lookup: CDR1 SGHVS, CDR2 FNYEAQ. The CDR3 has 14 amino acids. The CDR3 loop reads CASSLGSGDSEQYF.

This chain joins TRBV14 and TRBJ2-7. In germline, CDR1 is SGHDN, CDR2 FVKESK. The CDR3 loop spans 13 amino acids. The CDR3 region is CASSQVIGYEQYF.

CDR3 region: CASNLAGGPGEQFF. This sequence joins TRBV6-2 or TRBV6-3 and TRBJ2-1; without DNA, the TCRdb call of TRBD2 cannot be checked. In germline, CDR1 is MNHEY, CDR2 SVGEGT. This CDR3 spans 14 amino acids.

The CDR3 sequence is CATLSTGAGANVLTF. The chain is built from TRBV10-3 and TRBJ2-6; TCRdb returns TRBD1, unconfirmable since there is no DNA. CDR1 ENHRY and CDR2 SYGVKD come from the germline V gene. The CDR3 is made up of 15 amino acids.

V and J are TRBV7-6 and TRBJ2-1; TCRdb's D gene call, TRBD1, goes unchecked for lack of DNA. This CDR3 has 16 residues. Germline V lookup: CDR1 SGHVS, CDR2 FNYEAQ. This chain's CDR3 is CASSLAGTPSYNEQFF. Full variable domain (remainder filled in from reference TRBV7-6 and TRBJ2-1): GAGVSQSPRYKVTKRGQDVALRCDPISGHVSLYWYRQALGQGPEFLTYFNYEAQQDKSGLPNDRFSAERPEGSISTLTIQRTEQRDSAMYRCASSLAGTPSYNEQFFGPGTRLTVL.

V and J are TRBV7-3 and TRBJ2-2. The CDR3 contains 12 residues. Germline CDR1 reads SGHTA; CDR2 reads FQGTGA. The CDR3 region is CASSFGSGELFF.

The chain has TRBV7-9 and TRBJ2-3; TCRdb calls TRBD1, which cannot be checked without DNA. The CDR3 has 17 amino acids. Looked up from germline, CDR1 is SEHNR and CDR2 is FQNEAQ (reference sequence). The CDR3 spells CASSPALQGKLTDTQYF.

The chain employs TRBV29-1 and TRBJ2-7. Per germline, CDR1 SQVTM and CDR2 ANQGSEA. There are 13 residues in the CDR3. CDR3 protein: CSVEGVVGDEQYF.

The V and J genes are TRBV21-1 and TRBJ1-2; lacking DNA, the TRBD1 call made by TCRdb goes unchecked. TRBV21-1 corresponds to a pseudogene. CDR3 length equals 13 residues. The CDR3 loop is CASSRNTGYGYTF.

J is TRBJ1-1 and V is TRBV5-1; TCRdb lists TRBD1, though no DNA is available to test this call. This CDR3 has 15 residues. From germline, CDR1 is SGHRS and CDR2 YFSETQ. The CDR3 is CASSFLGGENTEAFF.